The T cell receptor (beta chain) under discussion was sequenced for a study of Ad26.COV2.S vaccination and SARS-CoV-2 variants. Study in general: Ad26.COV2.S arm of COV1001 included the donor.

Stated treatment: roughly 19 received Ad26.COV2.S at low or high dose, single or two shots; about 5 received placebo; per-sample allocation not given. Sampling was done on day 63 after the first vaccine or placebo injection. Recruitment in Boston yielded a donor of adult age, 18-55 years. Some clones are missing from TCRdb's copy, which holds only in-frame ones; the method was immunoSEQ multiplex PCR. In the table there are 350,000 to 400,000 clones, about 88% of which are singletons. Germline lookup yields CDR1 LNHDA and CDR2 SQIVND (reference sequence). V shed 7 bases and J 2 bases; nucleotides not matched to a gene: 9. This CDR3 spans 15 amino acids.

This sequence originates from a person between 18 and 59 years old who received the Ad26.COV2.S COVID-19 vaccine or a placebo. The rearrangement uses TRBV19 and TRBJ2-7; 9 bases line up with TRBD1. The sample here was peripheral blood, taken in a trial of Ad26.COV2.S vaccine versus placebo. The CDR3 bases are TGTGCCAGTACCATCACCGGGACAGGGCCCTACGAGCAGTACTTC. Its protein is CASTITGTGPYEQYF. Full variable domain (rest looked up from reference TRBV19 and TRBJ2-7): DGGITQSPKYLFRKEGQNVTLSCEQNLNHDAMYWYRQDPGQGLRLIYYSQIVNDFQKGDIAEGYSVSREKKESFPLTVTSAQKNPTAFYLCASTITGTGPYEQYFGPGTRLTVT.